These 21 T cell receptor beta chains were sequenced from one sample in a study of blood T cell repertoires in COVID-19. Profiled with immunoSEQ multiplex PCR; TCRdb holds only in-frame clones, not every one. The profile shows some 150,000 clones, approximately 87% of them singletons. Sequencing was performed on PBMCs or T cells enriched from blood (not recorded which). These receptors all stem from a woman aged 30 to 39 with acute COVID-19.

The chain employs TRBV19 and TRBJ2-7, with 8 bases fitting TRBD1. The CDR3 extends over 16 amino acids. Germline CDR1 and CDR2: LNHDA and SQIVND (reference sequence). V lost 2 bases to trimming and J lost 3 bases; unmatched junction nucleotides: 9. Here the CDR3 reads CASSITSGTGSYEQYF. The CDR3 coding sequence is TGTGCCAGTAGTATAACTTCCGGGACAGGAAGCTACGAGCAGTACTTC.

The genes are TRBV20-1 and TRBJ2-1; the D gene is possibly TRBD2 (6 bases). The CDR3 length is 13 residues. The germline V gene has CDR1 DFQATT and CDR2 SNEGSKA (reference sequence). Between the trimmed V and J ends, which lost 3 bases and 7 bases, there was a span of 13 bases. The CDR3 coding sequence is TGCAGTGCTAGTGTTAGCGGTGAAAATGAGCAGTTCTTC. As protein: CSASVSGENEQFF.

The chain links TRBV13 to TRBJ2-5, with 13 positions matching TRBD2. Trimming took 5 bases from V and 5 from J; bases not matched to a gene: 8. Germline values: CDR1 PRHDT, CDR2 FYEKMQ (reference sequence). The CDR3 has 16 residues. CDR3 nucleotides: TGTGCCAGCAGCCCAGGACTAGCGGGAGAGGGGGAGACCCAGTACTTC. This gives the protein CASSPGLAGEGETQYF. The full variable domain, in which reference TRBV13 and TRBJ2-5 provide the parts outside the CDR3, is AAGVIQSPRHLIKEKRETATLKCYPIPRHDTVYWYQQGPGQDPQFLISFYEKMQSDKGSIPDRFSAQQFSDYHSELNMSSLELGDSALYFCASSPGLAGEGETQYFGPGTRLLVL.

V gene TRBV5-6 combines with J gene TRBJ2-7; tentative D call: TRBD2 (5 bases). CDR1 is SGHDT and CDR2 is YYEEEE in the germline V gene. This CDR3 has 14 residues. V was trimmed by 2 bases and J by 1 base, leaving 10 bases between them. The CDR3 nucleotides are TGTGCCAGCAGCTTCGGGATCGCATCCTACGAGCAGTACTTC. Translation gives CASSFGIASYEQYF.

The V call is TRBV14, the J call TRBJ2-1; the match to TRBD2 covers 10 bases. The CDR3 length is 17 residues. The ends lost 3 bases at V and 0 bases at J; junction bases unmatched: 5. Germline V CDR1 and CDR2: SGHDN, FVKESK. The CDR3 nucleotides are TGTGCCAGCAGCCAGGGACTAGCGTGGGGCTCCTACAATGAGCAGTTCTTC. Protein sequence: CASSQGLAWGSYNEQFF.

This sequence joins TRBV28 and TRBJ1-5, with 7 positions matching TRBD1. Germline V gene data show CDR1 as MDHEN and CDR2 as SYDVKM. The trim removed 6 bases at V and 2 bases at J, leaving 10 bases unmatched. CDR3 length equals 16 residues. The CDR3 coding sequence is TGTGCCAGCAGGATACCACAGGGGTCGGGCAATCAGCCCCAGCATTTT. It translates to CASRIPQGSGNQPQHF.

This clone was recorded a few times. The chain employs TRBV7-2 and TRBJ2-5; TRBD2 might be the D (5 bases). The CDR3 length is 14 residues. Germline V gene data show CDR1 as SGHTA and CDR2 as FQGNSA. The V end lost 4 bases, the J end lost 5 bases, and 14 bases lay between the germline ends. CDR3 in amino acids: CASSSGLSGETQYF. Here the CDR3 DNA reads TGTGCCAGCAGCTCCGGGCTTTCGGGGGAGACCCAGTACTTC. Using reference TRBV7-2 and TRBJ2-5 for the parts outside the CDR3, the full variable domain is GAGVSQSPSNKVTEKGKDVELRCDPISGHTALYWYRQSLGQGLEFLIYFQGNSAPDKSGLPSDRFSAERTGGSVSTLTIQRTQQEDSAVYLCASSSGLSGETQYFGPGTRLLVL.

The DNA of the CDR3 is TGTGCCAGCGAGAGAGGGCAAAGCTCCTACAATGAGCAGTTCTTC. It codes for CASERGQSSYNEQFF. The chain combines TRBV6-5 with TRBJ2-1; the D gene is possibly TRBD2 (5 bases). This CDR3 spans 15 amino acids. Germline values: CDR1 MNHEY, CDR2 SVGAGI. Trimming removed 8 bases at V and 0 bases at J, with 14 bases between.

On this clone itself: Other DNA sequences from this sample encode an identical CDR3 as well. This sequence joins TRBV5-1 and TRBJ2-7; 7 bases match TRBD1. With V trimmed by 3 bases and J by 1 base, 4 bases remained unmatched. This CDR3 is built from 14 residues. Per the germline V gene, CDR1 is SGHRS and CDR2 is YFSETQ. The CDR3 DNA sequence: TGCGCCAGCAGCTCCCGACAGGGATCCTACGAGCAGTACTTC. Encoded protein: CASSSRQGSYEQYF.

This chain uses TRBV5-1 with TRBJ2-1, with 10 nucleotides matching TRBD2. Germline V gene lookup returns CDR1 SGHRS and CDR2 YFSETQ. The CDR3 covers 15 residues. The trim removed 4 bases at V and 6 bases at J, leaving 7 bases unmatched. The CDR3 region has the DNA TGCGCCAGCAGCGCCCGGACTAGCGGAGGCAATGAGCAGTTCTTC. Translating it yields CASSARTSGGNEQFF.

J is TRBJ1-1 and V is TRBV27, with a possible D match to TRBD1 (6 bases). Between the trimmed V and J ends, which lost 10 bases and 3 bases, there was a span of 15 bases. This CDR3 contains 13 residues. Germline V gene lookup returns CDR1 MNHEY and CDR2 SMNVEV (reference sequence). The DNA for the CDR3 is TGTGCCACCTCGAGGACAGAAGACACTGAAGCTTTCTTT. This sequence encodes CATSRTEDTEAFF.

This chain uses TRBV5-3 with TRBJ2-1; 9 bases line up with TRBD2. TRBV5-3 has ORF status, its function being uncertain. The J segment lost 15 bases and the V segment lost 3 bases, leaving 13 bases of the junction unmatched. The CDR3 sequence is 14 residues long. CDR3 coding DNA: TGTGCCAGAAGCTCTAAAAGGACTAGCGAGCTAATGTTCTTC. It specifies CARSSKRTSELMFF.

This chain uses TRBV27 with TRBJ1-1; a possible D gene is TRBD1 (5 bases). The CDR3 has 18 residues. Germline CDR1 MNHEY, CDR2 SMNVEV (reference sequence). The ends were cut back, 4 bases at V and 0 bases at J, with 21 bases in the middle. The chain's CDR3 is CASSSLWSAGRLNTEAFF. The CDR3 region has the DNA TGTGCCAGCAGTTCCTTATGGTCGGCAGGGCGGTTGAACACTGAAGCTTTCTTT.

A remark on this clone: This CDR3 is also generated by other DNA sequences in the sample. The CDR3 sequence: CASSLKGASGNTIYF. The CDR3 region has the DNA TGTGCCAGCAGCTTGAAGGGGGCGTCCGGAAACACCATATATTTT. The V and J genes are TRBV7-2 and TRBJ1-3, with 7 bases matching TRBD1. CDR3 size: 15 residues. The V segment lost 3 bases and the J segment 4 bases; nucleotides outside the gene matches: 6. Germline loops: CDR1 SGHTA, CDR2 FQGNSA.

This chain connects TRBV6-2 or TRBV6-3 to TRBJ2-4; 7 nucleotides agree with TRBD1. This CDR3 comprises 13 residues. Germline V lookup: CDR1 MNHEY, CDR2 SVGEGT. Trimming cost V 6 bases and J 4 bases; bases outside gene matches: 3. CDR3 bases: TGTGCCAGCAGCGGGACAGAAAAAAACATTCAGTACTTC. Residues: CASSGTEKNIQYF.

The chain has TRBV5-6 and TRBJ2-1, with 12 bases identical to TRBD2. The CDR3 extends over 15 amino acids. In germline, CDR1 is SGHDT, CDR2 YYEEEE. V shed 4 bases and J 7 bases; nucleotides not matched to a gene: 6. CDR3 DNA: TGTGCCAGCAGCACGGGACTAGCGGGCTTGAATGAGCAGTTCTTC. This translates into CASSTGLAGLNEQFF.

V usage is TRBV7-2 and J usage is TRBJ1-5; the match to TRBD1 covers 10 bases. Trimming took 5 bases from V and 6 from J; bases not matched to a gene: 7. The CDR3 contains 15 residues. Germline CDR1 is SGHTA and CDR2 is FQGNSA. This chain's CDR3 is CASSTTTGGSQPQHF. The CDR3 DNA reads TGTGCCAGCAGCACTACGACAGGGGGCAGTCAGCCCCAGCATTTT.

The chain links TRBV11-2 to TRBJ2-3; possibly TRBD1 for D (5 bases). The CDR3 runs to 12 residues. V was shortened by 5 bases and J by 5 bases, with 8 bases between the two germline ends. Germline CDR1 reads SGHAT; CDR2 reads FQNNGV. The CDR3, as DNA: TGTGCCAGCAGCCCCGACAGAGATACGCAGTATTTT. Protein: CASSPDRDTQYF.

This chain uses TRBV10-3 with TRBJ1-1; D possibly corresponds to TRBD1 (5 bases). Germline assignment: CDR1 ENHRY and CDR2 SYGVKD. Trimming took 0 bases from V and 7 from J, leaving 18 bases between them. The CDR3 has 16 amino acids. CDR3 loop: CAISESGGSRGVEAFF. The CDR3 DNA reads TGTGCCATCAGTGAGTCCGGGGGGTCCCGAGGGGTTGAAGCTTTCTTT.

The V and J genes are TRBV19 and TRBJ2-1; weak D call: TRBD1 (7 bases). This CDR3 has 13 residues. From germline, CDR1 is LNHDA and CDR2 SQIVND (reference sequence). Trimming took off 5 bases at V and 12 bases at J, with 17 bases between the two ends. The DNA for the CDR3 is TGTGCCAGTAGTGAACAGGGGCGGGGAACGCAGTTCTTC. This gives the protein CASSEQGRGTQFF.

The chain is built from TRBV6-2 or TRBV6-3 and TRBJ1-6; 9 positions match TRBD1. After removal of 6 bases from V and 7 bases from J, the junction contained 7 bases not matched to a gene. The CDR3 loop spans 15 amino acids. CDR1 and CDR2 from the germline V gene are MNHEY and SVGEGT. The CDR3 sequence: CASSETDRGNSPLHF. Here the CDR3 DNA reads TGTGCCAGCAGCGAAACGGACAGGGGAAATTCACCCCTCCACTTT.